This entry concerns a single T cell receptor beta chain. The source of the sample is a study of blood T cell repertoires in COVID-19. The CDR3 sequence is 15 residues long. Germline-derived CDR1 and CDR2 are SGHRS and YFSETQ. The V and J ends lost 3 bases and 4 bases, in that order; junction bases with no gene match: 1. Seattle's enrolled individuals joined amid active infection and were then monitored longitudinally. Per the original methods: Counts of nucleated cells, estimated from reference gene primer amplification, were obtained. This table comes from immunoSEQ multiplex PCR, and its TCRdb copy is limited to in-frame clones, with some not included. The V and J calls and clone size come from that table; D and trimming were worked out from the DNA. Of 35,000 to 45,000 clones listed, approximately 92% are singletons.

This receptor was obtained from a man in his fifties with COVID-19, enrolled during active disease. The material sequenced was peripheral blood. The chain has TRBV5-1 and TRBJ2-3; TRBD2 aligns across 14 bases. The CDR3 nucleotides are TGCGCCAGCAGCTCGGGACTAGCGGGAGCAGATACGCAGTATTTT. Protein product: CASSSGLAGADTQYF.